The 26 T cell receptor beta chains below were found in one sample sequenced in a study of blood T cell repertoires in COVID-19 (dated by TCRdb to 2019 to 2021). Library method: the immunoSEQ multiplex PCR assay. Sourced from immuneACCESS, this table was stored by TCRdb with only in-frame sequences that have V and J called. A share of the clones is absent; for the studies checked, an unresolved V gene accounts for under half, and the remainder has no known explanation. In all, the sample holds some 66,000 clones, and roughly 84% of those were seen once. The ten biggest clones cover over 6% of the sample. The specimen sequenced was peripheral blood. Source of these receptors: a man between 50 and 59 years old with active COVID-19.

Here the CDR3 reads CASSFSPGANVLTF. The CDR3 bases are TGTGCCAGCAGCTTTAGCCCTGGGGCCAACGTCCTGACTTTC. V usage is TRBV7-2 and J usage is TRBJ2-6; D unclear. The germline CDR1 and CDR2 sequences are SGHTA and FQGNSA. The CDR3 has 14 residues. The V and J ends lost 3 bases and 2 bases respectively, with 5 bases between them.

The genes are TRBV7-8 and TRBJ2-2; the match to TRBD2 covers 13 bases. J was trimmed by 8 bases and V by 1 base; bases with no gene match: 1. Germline V gene sequence: CDR1 SGHVS, CDR2 FQNEAQ. CDR3 length: 15 amino acids. The chain's CDR3 is CASSLEGLAGGELFF. In DNA form, the CDR3 reads TGTGCCAGCAGCTTAGAGGGACTAGCGGGAGGGGAGCTGTTTTTT. The full variable domain, in which reference TRBV7-8 and TRBJ2-2 provide the parts outside the CDR3, is GAGVSQSPRYKVAKRGQDVALRCDPISGHVSLFWYQQALGQGPEFLTYFQNEAQLDKSGLPSDRFFAERPEGSVSTLKIQRTQQEDSAVYLCASSLEGLAGGELFFGEGSRLTVL.

The sample holds one count of this clone. The CDR3: CASSRNLGTSASGQEQFF. CDR3 nucleotides: TGTGCCAGCAGCCGAAACCTCGGGACTAGCGCCTCCGGCCAGGAGCAGTTCTTC. V gene TRBV4-2 combines with J gene TRBJ2-1; 10 bases are shared with TRBD2. Trimming at V came to 4 bases and at J to 10 bases, leaving 19 bases not matched to a gene. The CDR3 covers 18 residues. Germline values: CDR1 LGHNA, CDR2 YNFKEQ.

The chain uses TRBV27 and TRBJ2-5; 7 bases agree with TRBD2. The CDR3 has 15 residues. Germline CDR1 MNHEY, CDR2 SMNVEV (reference sequence). Trimming took 5 bases from V and 5 from J; bases not matched to a gene: 11. The CDR3 DNA follows: TGTGCCAGCAGTCAGAAGAGCGGGGCCTTTGAGACCCAGTACTTC. It specifies CASSQKSGAFETQYF.

The V gene is TRBV2, the J gene TRBJ1-2; 10 nucleotides align to TRBD1. The V and J ends lost 6 bases and 7 bases, in that order; junction bases with no gene match: 2. The CDR3 loop spans 12 amino acids. Germline values: CDR1 SNHLY, CDR2 FYNNEI. The CDR3 here is CASSGQGGGYTF. CDR3 coding DNA: TGTGCCAGCAGCGGACAGGGGGGTGGCTACACCTTC.

CDR3 protein: CASSSGSSANTGELFF. DNA for the CDR3: TGTGCCAGCTCATCCGGTTCTAGCGCCAACACCGGGGAGCTGTTTTTT. The chain recombines TRBV18 with TRBJ2-2; perhaps TRBD2 as D (6 bases). The germline V and J ends were trimmed by 5 bases and 2 bases, with 15 bases remaining between them. Per germline, CDR1 KGHSH and CDR2 LQKENI. The CDR3 runs 16 residues.

This CDR3 is CASSFLGQGSSGANVLTF. In nucleotides, the CDR3 is TGTGCCAGCAGTTTCTTGGGACAGGGAAGCTCTGGGGCCAACGTCCTGACTTTC. The chain couples TRBV27 to TRBJ2-6, with 9 bases identical to TRBD1. The CDR3 is made up of 18 amino acids. Germline-derived CDR1 and CDR2 are MNHEY and SMNVEV (reference sequence). V lost 3 bases and J lost 0; bases outside the gene matches: 6.

This clone was observed a single time. The V and J genes are TRBV10-1 and TRBJ2-1; a weak D match, TRBD2 (5 bases). The germline V gene has CDR1 WNHNN and CDR2 SYGVQD (reference sequence). The CDR3 has 17 amino acids. The germline V and J ends were trimmed by 6 bases and 0 bases, with 18 bases remaining between them. The chain's CDR3 is CASSPNGLSYSYNEQFF. As DNA, the CDR3 is TGCGCCAGCAGCCCTAACGGACTCTCGTACTCCTACAATGAGCAGTTCTTC.

The rearrangement joins TRBV5-6 to TRBJ1-6; TRBD1 might be the D (5 bases). V gave up 4 bases and J gave up 5 bases, with 16 bases separating them. The V gene's germline CDR1 is SGHDT and CDR2 YYEEEE. The CDR3 is 16 amino acids. CDR3 in DNA: TGTGCCAGCAGCCTAGGACATTGGCAGGATAATTCACCCCTCCACTTT. Its protein product is CASSLGHWQDNSPLHF.

This clone was seen just once. The V call is TRBV5-1, the J call TRBJ2-7, with D tentatively TRBD1 (6 bases). The CDR3 length is 16 residues. CDR1 SGHRS and CDR2 YFSETQ come from the germline V gene. The V end lost 0 bases, the J end lost 1 base, and 14 bases lay between the germline ends. The CDR3 reads CASSLGSGDGSYEQYF. DNA of the CDR3: TGCGCCAGCAGCTTGGGATCAGGGGACGGGTCCTACGAGCAGTACTTC.

The chain uses TRBV19 and TRBJ1-2; TRBD1 is a possible D gene (6 bases). The germline V and J ends were trimmed by 4 bases and 4 bases, with 16 bases remaining between them. This CDR3 is 15 amino acids long. Germline V CDR1 and CDR2: LNHDA, SQIVND (reference sequence). CDR3 sequence reads: CASSRRRQDPYGYTF. The CDR3 DNA follows: TGTGCCAGTAGTAGGAGGAGACAGGATCCCTATGGCTACACCTTC.

This chain connects TRBV14 to TRBJ1-5; D is unresolved. Trimming removed 8 bases from V and 7 bases from J, with 18 bases in between. Germline V CDR1 and CDR2: SGHDN, FVKESK. The CDR3 length is 14 residues. The CDR3 sequence: CASFLPRLEQPQHF. In DNA, the CDR3 is TGTGCCAGCTTTCTCCCAAGGCTGGAGCAGCCCCAGCATTTT.

The chain has TRBV18 and TRBJ2-5, with D maybe TRBD1 (5 bases). Germline loops: CDR1 KGHSH, CDR2 LQKENI. CDR3 length equals 16 residues. V lost 0 bases and J lost 2, with 13 bases in between. CDR3 bases: TGTGCCAGCTCACCACCACAAGGGGCGGTACAAGAGACCCAGTACTTC. This sequence encodes CASSPPQGAVQETQYF.

The chain couples TRBV18 to TRBJ2-1; possibly TRBD1 for D (6 bases). Germline V gene data show CDR1 as KGHSH and CDR2 as LQKENI. V was shortened by 3 bases and J by 4 bases, with 7 bases between the two germline ends. The CDR3 extends over 13 amino acids. The CDR3 bases are TGTGCCAGCTCACCGGGACAATACAATGAGCAGTTCTTC. It yields the protein CASSPGQYNEQFF.

The rearrangement joins TRBV7-8 to TRBJ1-5; D is ambiguous. Trimming cost V 7 bases and J 4 bases, with 11 bases left between them. Looked up from germline, CDR1 is SGHVS and CDR2 is FQNEAQ. The CDR3 totals 13 residues. CDR3 loop: CASTRTVNQPQHF. DNA of the CDR3: TGTGCCAGCACTCGGACTGTTAATCAGCCCCAGCATTTT.

V usage is TRBV12-1 and J usage is TRBJ2-7; the listed D gene, TRBD2, was not tested against the DNA. TRBV12-1 is annotated as a pseudogene. CDR3 length equals 14 residues. The CDR3, as DNA: TGTGCCAGCAGCGTGAGACTAGCGGGAGGCGAGCAGTACGTC. Translation: CASSVRLAGGEQYV.

V and J are TRBV29-1 and TRBJ1-2; TRBD1 matches 7 bases. The trim removed 8 bases at V and 2 bases at J, leaving 8 bases unmatched. From germline, CDR1 is SQVTM and CDR2 ANQGSEA. The CDR3 extends over 13 amino acids. In DNA, the CDR3 is TGCAGCACCGGAAGGGGGCTAAACTATGGCTACACCTTC. Translating it yields CSTGRGLNYGYTF.

For the CDR3, the DNA is TGCGCCAGCAGCTTGAGGGCTAGCGGGAGCACAGATACGCAGTATTTT. Translation gives CASSLRASGSTDTQYF. This chain uses TRBV5-1 with TRBJ2-3, with 8 bases matching TRBD2. Per germline, CDR1 SGHRS and CDR2 YFSETQ. There are 16 residues in the CDR3. The junction had 4 bases not matched to a gene; V was cut back by 1 base and J by 0 bases.

The chain carries TRBV5-4 and TRBJ2-5, with D perhaps TRBD2 (6 bases). The CDR3 totals 14 residues. V was cut by 3 bases and J by 4 bases, with 13 bases left in between. Germline V gives CDR1 SGHNT, CDR2 YYREEE (reference sequence). CDR3 residues: CASSSIGSGETQYF. The DNA of the CDR3 is TGTGCCAGCAGCTCGATCGGGAGCGGAGAGACCCAGTACTTC.

The rearrangement uses TRBV4-1 and TRBJ1-4; 7 positions match TRBD1. V lost 0 bases to trimming and J lost 8 bases; unmatched junction nucleotides: 9. The CDR3 is 16 amino acids. Germline lookup yields CDR1 MGHRA and CDR2 YSYEKL. The CDR3 nucleotides are TGCGCCAGCAGCCAAGATACCCGGACAGGTTGGGAAAAACTGTTTTTT. This translates into CASSQDTRTGWEKLFF.

The rearrangement links TRBV3-1 (or the pseudogene TRBV3-2) to TRBJ1-6; 8 nucleotides line up with TRBD1. Germline V gene data show CDR1 as LGHDT and CDR2 as YNNKEL (reference sequence). The V gene end was trimmed by 6 bases and the J gene end by 7 bases; junction bases not matched to a gene: 8. This CDR3 contains 15 residues. CDR3 DNA sequence: TGTGCCAGCAGTTTTGACAGGGGCGGGAATTCACCCCTCCACTTT. Protein product: CASSFDRGGNSPLHF.

The chain links TRBV30 to TRBJ1-5; a possible D gene is TRBD1 (6 bases). CDR3 length equals 14 residues. Looked up from germline, CDR1 is GTSNPN and CDR2 is SVGIG (reference sequence). The V and J ends lost 4 bases and 5 bases respectively, with 15 bases between them. The CDR3 nucleotides read TGTGCCTGGACCGCGTCCTACAGGGATCAGCCCCAGCATTTT. It specifies CAWTASYRDQPQHF.

The V call is TRBV6-5, the J call TRBJ1-5, with D unresolved. V was cut by 8 bases and J by 6 bases, with 14 bases left in between. The CDR3 length is 13 residues. Germline V gives CDR1 MNHEY, CDR2 SVGAGI. CDR3 sequence: CASAPTASQPQHF. CDR3 coding DNA: TGTGCCAGCGCGCCTACAGCTTCTCAGCCCCAGCATTTT.

The chain recombines TRBV7-2 with TRBJ2-5, with D possibly TRBD1 on 6 matching bases. There are 14 residues in the CDR3. Trimming took 6 bases from V and 9 from J, leaving 20 bases between them. Germline V lookup: CDR1 SGHTA, CDR2 FQGNSA. CDR3: CASRQRSGQLPQYF. For the CDR3, the DNA is TGTGCCAGCAGACAACGTTCCGGACAGCTCCCCCAGTACTTC.

The chain links TRBV13 to TRBJ1-1, with D perhaps matching TRBD1 (6 bases). CDR3 size: 15 residues. Trimming removed 3 bases at V and 0 bases at J, with 11 bases between. Germline-derived CDR1 and CDR2 are PRHDT and FYEKMQ (reference sequence). The CDR3: CASSLMDRLNTEAFF. The CDR3 DNA is TGTGCCAGCAGCTTGATGGACAGACTGAACACTGAAGCTTTCTTT.

This chain links TRBV13 with TRBJ2-7; possibly TRBD2 for D (5 bases). The CDR3 extends over 15 amino acids. V lost 3 bases and J lost 3, with 15 bases in between. Per the germline V gene, CDR1 is PRHDT and CDR2 is FYEKMQ (reference sequence). This CDR3 reads CASSFQRRSGYEQYV. The CDR3 nucleotides are TGTGCCAGCAGCTTCCAGCGGCGGTCGGGCTACGAGCAGTACGTC.